This record looks at one TCR beta chain sequence and its context. Its target is unknown. Time point specified: week 23, last vaccination. A single vaccine dose contained 300 ug of mutant IDH1 20-mer peptide, and topical imiquimod was used with it. Data came from immunoSEQ multiplex PCR; TCRdb stores just in-frame clones and leaves some out. The table has about 29,000 clones, around 80% seen once. The data originate from a study of a mutant IDH1 vaccine in newly diagnosed glioma. Study context: Most had both radiotherapy and temozolomide beforehand; others had only one. Overall study findings and caveats: Among top peripheral T cell clonotypes, changes seemed unrelated to pseudoprogression. Altogether, 85% to 95% of patients exhibited vaccine-induced immune responses.

This CDR3 contains 16 residues. V dropped 5 bases and J dropped 0; count of bases not matched to a gene: 5. From germline, CDR1 is SEHNR and CDR2 FQNEAQ (reference sequence). The chain joins TRBV7-9 to TRBJ2-3, with TRBD2 identical over 10 bases. The specimen was PBMCs, collected from a glioma patient whose treatment included an IDH1 peptide vaccine. The sequence derives from a woman between 18 and 29 years old with glioma. Here the CDR3 reads CASSPSAGGSTDTQYF. The CDR3 DNA follows: TGTGCCAGCAGCCCATCAGCGGGAGGGAGCACAGATACGCAGTATTTT.